Listed below are T cell receptor beta chains from one sample, sequenced in a study of long-term antiretroviral therapy in people with HIV. The repertoire was sequenced with immunoSEQ multiplex PCR; TCRdb's copy has only in-frame clones and lacks some. The sample records roughly 50,000 clones, around 84% being singletons. The sample in question was unsorted PBMCs, obtained 0.8 years after starting antiretroviral therapy. All receptors derive from a woman between 18 and 29 years old with HIV. Each CDR3 is given with its conserved first and last residue. The order of the fields is J gene, V gene, CDR3 length, D gene, clone size, CDR3 DNA, CDR3 protein. D genes are given only for firm matches. Not all rows give a size; the values are once, few, many and, for expanded clones, a class.

j_call: TRBJ2-1
v_call: TRBV5-1
cdr3_length: 15
d_call: NA
clone_size: few
cdr3_nt: TGCGCCAGCAGCTTGGGCGGGGGCGCCTACAATGAGCAGTTCTTC
cdr3_aa: CASSLGGGAYNEQFF

j_call: TRBJ2-2
v_call: TRBV11-2
cdr3_length: 15
d_call: NA
clone_size: NA
cdr3_nt: TGTGCCAGCAGCTTAGGGGGAGGCAATACCGGGGAGCTGTTTTTT
cdr3_aa: CASSLGGGNTGELFF

j_call: TRBJ1-2
v_call: TRBV5-1
cdr3_length: 17
d_call: NA
clone_size: NA
cdr3_nt: TGCGCCAGCAGCTTGGGGGGCCGGGACGGGGGAACCTATGGCTACACCTTC
cdr3_aa: CASSLGGRDGGTYGYTF

j_call: TRBJ1-1
v_call: TRBV18
cdr3_length: 15
d_call: NA
clone_size: NA
cdr3_nt: TGTGCCAGCTCGGGCGTTGAGGGTATGAACACTGAAGCTTTCTTT
cdr3_aa: CASSGVEGMNTEAFF

j_call: TRBJ2-7
v_call: TRBV10-2
cdr3_length: 14
d_call: NA
clone_size: once
cdr3_nt: TGCGCCAGCAGTGAGATCTCCAAATTCGGGGAGCAGTACTTC
cdr3_aa: CASSEISKFGEQYF

j_call: TRBJ2-1
v_call: TRBV4-3
cdr3_length: 17
d_call: NA
clone_size: NA
cdr3_nt: TGCGCCAGCAGCCAAGACCTTTGGGGCGGCAAGTACAATGAGCAGTTCTTC
cdr3_aa: CASSQDLWGGKYNEQFF

j_call: TRBJ2-3
v_call: TRBV10-3
cdr3_length: 14
d_call: TRBD2
clone_size: NA
cdr3_nt: TGTGCCATCGACGCGGCGGGAGGGGCAGATACGCAGTATTTT
cdr3_aa: CAIDAAGGADTQYF

j_call: TRBJ1-5
v_call: TRBV28
cdr3_length: 15
d_call: NA
clone_size: NA
cdr3_nt: TGTGCCAGCAGTTTACCCCTACAGGGAAGAGAGCCCCAGCATTTT
cdr3_aa: CASSLPLQGREPQHF

j_call: TRBJ1-4
v_call: TRBV11-2
cdr3_length: 15
d_call: TRBD1
clone_size: NA
cdr3_nt: TGTGCCAGCAGCTTAGCGGGACAGGGAAGCGAAAAACTGTTTTTT
cdr3_aa: CASSLAGQGSEKLFF

j_call: TRBJ2-2
v_call: TRBV7-3
cdr3_length: 18
d_call: TRBD2
clone_size: NA
cdr3_nt: TGTGCCAGCAGCTTAAGAGCGGGAGGCTTCGCGAACACCGGGGAGCTGTTTTTT
cdr3_aa: CASSLRAGGFANTGELFF

j_call: TRBJ2-5
v_call: TRBV7-3
cdr3_length: 13
d_call: NA
clone_size: NA
cdr3_nt: TGTGCCAGCAGCTTAGGGGTGGCAGAGACCCAGTACTTC
cdr3_aa: CASSLGVAETQYF

j_call: TRBJ2-7
v_call: TRBV9
cdr3_length: 12
d_call: NA
clone_size: NA
cdr3_nt: TGTGCCAGCAGCTCAGGGGGGGACGAGCAGTACTTC
cdr3_aa: CASSSGGDEQYF

j_call: TRBJ1-2
v_call: TRBV4-1
cdr3_length: 16
d_call: NA
clone_size: NA
cdr3_nt: TGCGCCAGCAGCCCGACCTTCCAGGGACCCCTGAGCGGCTACACCTTC
cdr3_aa: CASSPTFQGPLSGYTF

j_call: TRBJ1-4
v_call: TRBV6-6
cdr3_length: 16
d_call: NA
clone_size: NA
cdr3_nt: TGTGCCAGCAGTTACTGGGGGAGGGTCACTAATGAAAAACTGTTTTTT
cdr3_aa: CASSYWGRVTNEKLFF

j_call: TRBJ2-5
v_call: TRBV6-5
cdr3_length: 14
d_call: NA
clone_size: NA
cdr3_nt: TGTGCCAGCAGTTACCCGGGTGGGCGAGGGACCCAGTACTTC
cdr3_aa: CASSYPGGRGTQYF

j_call: TRBJ1-3
v_call: TRBV28
cdr3_length: 13
d_call: NA
clone_size: NA
cdr3_nt: TGTGCCAGCAGTTTTAGCTCTGGAAACACCATATATTTT
cdr3_aa: CASSFSSGNTIYF

j_call: TRBJ2-2
v_call: TRBV5-1
cdr3_length: 15
d_call: NA
clone_size: NA
cdr3_nt: TGCGCCAGCAGCTTGGAGTGGTCGGGGACCGGGGAGCTGTTTTTT
cdr3_aa: CASSLEWSGTGELFF

j_call: TRBJ1-3
v_call: TRBV5-1
cdr3_length: 16
d_call: TRBD1
clone_size: NA
cdr3_nt: TGCGCCAGCAGCTTGGGTCAGGGGGCGAAGGGAAACACCATATATTTT
cdr3_aa: CASSLGQGAKGNTIYF

j_call: TRBJ2-1
v_call: TRBV9
cdr3_length: 16
d_call: TRBD2
clone_size: NA
cdr3_nt: TGTGCCAGCAGCGTAGCGGCTAGCGGGAGGAGTGACGAGCAGTTCTTC
cdr3_aa: CASSVAASGRSDEQFF

j_call: TRBJ1-1
v_call: TRBV6-9
cdr3_length: 16
d_call: TRBD1
clone_size: once
cdr3_nt: TGTGCCAGCAGTTACTCCCCTTCGACAGGGGGCACTGAAGCTTTCTTT
cdr3_aa: CASSYSPSTGGTEAFF

j_call: TRBJ1-5
v_call: TRBV12-5
cdr3_length: 15
d_call: NA
clone_size: NA
cdr3_nt: TGTGCTAGTGGTGCGCCAGGGGCGGCAGGGCAGCCCCAGCATTTT
cdr3_aa: CASGAPGAAGQPQHF

j_call: TRBJ2-1
v_call: TRBV19
cdr3_length: 15
d_call: TRBD2
clone_size: NA
cdr3_nt: TGTGCCAGTAGTATAACTAGCGGGAGTTTGGATGAGCAGTTCTTC
cdr3_aa: CASSITSGSLDEQFF

j_call: TRBJ1-1
v_call: TRBV28
cdr3_length: 14
d_call: NA
clone_size: NA
cdr3_nt: TGTGCCAGCAGTTTATTAGTGACAGACGGCTCGGCTTTCTTT
cdr3_aa: CASSLLVTDGSAFF

j_call: TRBJ1-1
v_call: TRBV7-2
cdr3_length: 13
d_call: NA
clone_size: NA
cdr3_nt: TGTGCCAGCAGCCCAGGGCTTCGGACTGAAGCTTTCTTT
cdr3_aa: CASSPGLRTEAFF

j_call: TRBJ1-2
v_call: TRBV6-5
cdr3_length: 15
d_call: NA
clone_size: NA
cdr3_nt: TGTGCCAGCAGAAAACCACAGGGTCTCAGCTATGGCTACACCTTC
cdr3_aa: CASRKPQGLSYGYTF

j_call: TRBJ2-2
v_call: TRBV9
cdr3_length: 17
d_call: TRBD2
clone_size: NA
cdr3_nt: TGTGCCAGCAGCGTAGTGGCTAGCGGGAGGGCCGTCGGGGAGCTGTTTTTT
cdr3_aa: CASSVVASGRAVGELFF

j_call: TRBJ1-5
v_call: TRBV23-1
cdr3_length: 20
d_call: TRBD1
clone_size: NA
cdr3_nt: TGCGCCAGCAGTCAATCGTGGGACAGGGGGTGTCCCTATAGCAATCAGCCCCAGCATTTT
cdr3_aa: CASSQSWDRGCPYSNQPQHF

j_call: TRBJ2-5
v_call: TRBV10-1
cdr3_length: 15
d_call: TRBD2
clone_size: NA
cdr3_nt: TGCGCCAGCAGCCTAGCGGGAGTGGGGGAAGAGACCCAGTACTTC
cdr3_aa: CASSLAGVGEETQYF

j_call: TRBJ2-7
v_call: TRBV28
cdr3_length: 12
d_call: TRBD1
clone_size: NA
cdr3_nt: TGTGCCAGCAGTTTAAAGGGGGCCGAGCAGTACTTC
cdr3_aa: CASSLKGAEQYF